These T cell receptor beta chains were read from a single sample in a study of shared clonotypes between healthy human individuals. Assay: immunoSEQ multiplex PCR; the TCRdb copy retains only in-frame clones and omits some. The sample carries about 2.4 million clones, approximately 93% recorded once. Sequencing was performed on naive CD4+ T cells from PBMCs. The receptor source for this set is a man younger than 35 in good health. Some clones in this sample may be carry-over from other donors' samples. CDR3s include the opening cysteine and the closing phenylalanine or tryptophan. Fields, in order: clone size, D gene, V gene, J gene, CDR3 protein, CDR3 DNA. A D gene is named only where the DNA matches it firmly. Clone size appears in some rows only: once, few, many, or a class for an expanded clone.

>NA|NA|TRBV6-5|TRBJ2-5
CASRPTLRQETQYF
TGTGCCAGCAGGCCCACTCTCCGGCAAGAGACCCAGTACTTC
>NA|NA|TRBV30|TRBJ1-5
CAWSKGGFDQPQHF
TGTGCCTGGAGTAAGGGGGGGTTTGATCAGCCCCAGCATTTT
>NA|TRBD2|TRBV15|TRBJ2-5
CATSREVAGEETQYF
TGTGCCACCAGCAGAGAAGTAGCGGGTGAAGAGACCCAGTACTTC
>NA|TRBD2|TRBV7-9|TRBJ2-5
CASSSFGRAVHQETQYF
TGTGCCAGCAGCTCGTTCGGGAGGGCAGTCCACCAAGAGACCCAGTACTTC
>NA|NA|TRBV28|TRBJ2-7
CASSLKYEQYF
TGTGCCAGCAGTTTGAAGTACGAGCAGTACTTC
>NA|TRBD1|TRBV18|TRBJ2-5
CASSPRGQLQETQYF
TGTGCCAGCTCGCCTCGGGGACAGCTACAAGAGACCCAGTACTTC
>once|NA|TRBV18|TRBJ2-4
CASSSDSSVNIQYF
TGTGCCAGCTCCTCAGACAGTTCGGTGAACATTCAGTACTTC
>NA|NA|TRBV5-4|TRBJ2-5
CASSPGRRPQETQYF
TGTGCCAGCAGCCCCGGACGAAGGCCTCAAGAGACCCAGTACTTC
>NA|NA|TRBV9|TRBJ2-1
CASSANRDGRSYNEQFF
TGTGCCAGCAGCGCCAATCGGGACGGCCGCTCCTACAATGAGCAGTTCTTC
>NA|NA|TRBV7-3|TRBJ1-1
CASSPTHENTEAFF
TGTGCCAGCAGCCCCACACACGAGAACACTGAAGCTTTCTTT
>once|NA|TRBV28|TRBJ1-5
CASREGEGAPQPQHF
TGTGCCAGCAGAGAAGGGGAAGGGGCTCCCCAGCCCCAGCATTTT
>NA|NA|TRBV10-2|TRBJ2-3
CASRVSTDTQYF
TGCGCCAGTCGAGTAAGCACAGATACGCAGTATTTT
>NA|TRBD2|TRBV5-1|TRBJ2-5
CASSVGGLESETQYF
TGCGCCAGCAGCGTGGGAGGACTAGAATCAGAGACCCAGTACTTC
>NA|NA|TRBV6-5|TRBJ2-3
CASSRAVGTQYF
TGTGCCAGCAGCCGGGCCGTGGGAACGCAGTATTTT
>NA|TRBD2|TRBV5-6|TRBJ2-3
CASRSLAGPSTDTQYF
TGTGCCAGCAGGTCCCTAGCGGGTCCTAGCACAGATACGCAGTATTTT
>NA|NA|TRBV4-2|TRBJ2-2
CASSQGRVSTGELFF
TGTGCCAGCAGTCAGGGCAGGGTGTCCACCGGGGAGCTGTTTTTT
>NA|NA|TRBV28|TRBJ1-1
CASSFRAEAFF
TGTGCCAGCAGTTTTAGGGCTGAAGCTTTCTTT
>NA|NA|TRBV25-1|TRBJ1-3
CASSVDSHSGNTIYF
TGTGCCAGCAGCGTGGACAGCCACTCTGGAAACACCATATATTTT
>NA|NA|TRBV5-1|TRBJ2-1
CASSHSGPSSYNEQFF
TGCGCCAGCAGCCATTCAGGGCCGAGCTCCTACAATGAGCAGTTCTTC
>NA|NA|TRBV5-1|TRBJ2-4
CASSHSQDLAKNIQYF
TGCGCCAGCAGCCACTCCCAAGATCTAGCCAAAAACATTCAGTACTTC
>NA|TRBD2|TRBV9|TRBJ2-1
CASSVGTSEFDEQFF
TGTGCCAGCAGCGTAGGGACTAGCGAGTTTGATGAGCAGTTCTTC
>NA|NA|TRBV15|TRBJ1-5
CATSRVFGSQHF
TGTGCCACCAGCAGAGTCTTCGGGTCCCAGCATTTT
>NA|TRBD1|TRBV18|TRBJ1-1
CASSGQANGEAFF
TGTGCCAGCTCAGGACAGGCCAACGGAGAAGCTTTCTTT
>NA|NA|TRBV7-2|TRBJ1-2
CASSLGWGRGYTF
TGTGCCAGCAGCTTAGGTTGGGGACGAGGCTACACCTTC
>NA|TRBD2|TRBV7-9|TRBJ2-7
CASSFLAAEDQDEQYF
TGTGCCAGCAGCTTCCTAGCGGCAGAGGACCAGGACGAGCAGTACTTC
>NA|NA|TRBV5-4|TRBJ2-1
CASSPRKNEQFF
TGTGCCAGCAGCCCCCGGAAGAATGAGCAGTTCTTC
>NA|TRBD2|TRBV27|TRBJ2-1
CASNGLAGGRGNEQFF
TGTGCCAGCAATGGGCTAGCGGGAGGTAGAGGGAATGAGCAGTTCTTC
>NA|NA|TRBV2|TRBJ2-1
CASSEVQGNEQFF
TGTGCCAGCAGTGAAGTCCAGGGGAATGAGCAGTTCTTC
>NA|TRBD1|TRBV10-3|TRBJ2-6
CAISRAGQVGSGANVLTF
TGTGCCATCAGTAGGGCGGGACAGGTAGGCTCTGGGGCCAACGTCCTGACTTTC
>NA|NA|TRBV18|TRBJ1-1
CASSPTLDTEAFF
TGTGCCAGCTCACCAACACTGGACACTGAAGCTTTCTTT
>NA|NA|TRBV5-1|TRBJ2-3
CASSPPREAEITDTQYF
TGCGCCAGCAGCCCACCCCGAGAAGCGGAAATCACAGATACGCAGTATTTT
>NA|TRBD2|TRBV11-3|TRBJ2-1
CASSGTSGYNEQFF
TGTGCCAGCTCCGGGACTAGCGGCTACAATGAGCAGTTCTTC
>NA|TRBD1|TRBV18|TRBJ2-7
CASSPMKQGYEQYF
TGTGCCAGCTCACCAATGAAACAGGGGTACGAGCAGTACTTC
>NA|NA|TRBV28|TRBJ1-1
CASTGRPLGGAEAFF
TGTGCCAGCACAGGGCGACCGTTGGGGGGGGCGGAAGCTTTCTTT
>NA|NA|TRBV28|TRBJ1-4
CASSPGGAGEEKLFF
TGTGCCAGCAGCCCTGGGGGGGCAGGGGAGGAAAAACTGTTTTTT
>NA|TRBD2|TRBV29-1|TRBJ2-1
CSVKGLAGGETYNEQFF
TGCAGCGTTAAGGGACTAGCGGGAGGCGAAACCTACAATGAGCAGTTCTTC
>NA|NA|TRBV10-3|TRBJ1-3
CAISVSGWAGNTIYF
TGTGCCATCAGTGTATCAGGTTGGGCTGGAAACACCATATATTTT
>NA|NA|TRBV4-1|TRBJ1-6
CASSPITVGYNSPLHF
TGCGCCAGCAGCCCAATAACAGTAGGCTATAATTCACCCCTCCACTTT
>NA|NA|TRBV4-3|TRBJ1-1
CASSQVRGITEAFF
TGCGCCAGCAGCCAAGTGAGAGGGATCACTGAAGCTTTCTTT
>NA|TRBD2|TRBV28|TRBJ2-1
CASSPAGGYRNEQFF
TGTGCCAGCAGTCCCGCGGGAGGGTATAGGAATGAGCAGTTCTTC
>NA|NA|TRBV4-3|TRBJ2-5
CASSQGPPGQGTQYF
TGCGCCAGCAGCCAAGGTCCCCCGGGCCAAGGAACCCAGTACTTC
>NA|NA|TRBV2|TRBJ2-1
CANKIAPENNEQFF
TGTGCCAACAAAATAGCGCCCGAGAATAATGAGCAGTTCTTC
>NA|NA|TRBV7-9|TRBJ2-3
CASEGTTDTQYF
TGTGCCAGCGAGGGTACCACAGATACGCAGTATTTT
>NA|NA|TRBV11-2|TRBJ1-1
CASSLGKVVTEAFF
TGTGCCAGCAGCTTAGGGAAGGTGGTCACTGAAGCTTTCTTT
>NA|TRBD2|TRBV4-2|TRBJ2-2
CASSRELAVTGELFF
TGTGCCAGCAGCCGGGAGCTAGCGGTCACCGGGGAGCTGTTTTTT
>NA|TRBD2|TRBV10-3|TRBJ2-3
CAISDLAGGQGYF
TGTGCCATCAGTGATCTAGCGGGGGGACAGGGGTATTTT
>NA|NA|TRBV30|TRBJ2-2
CAWSVRNTGELFF
TGTGCCTGGAGTGTACGGAACACCGGGGAGCTGTTTTTT
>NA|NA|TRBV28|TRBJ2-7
CASSSGEFYSYEQYF
TGTGCCAGCAGTTCGGGGGAATTCTACTCCTACGAGCAGTACTTC
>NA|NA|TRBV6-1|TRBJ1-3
CASSSDRRTIYF
TGTGCCAGTTCTTCTGACCGTCGCACCATATATTTT
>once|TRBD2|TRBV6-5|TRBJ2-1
CASSYLAGRNEQFF
TGTGCCAGCAGTTACCTAGCGGGAAGGAATGAGCAGTTCTTC
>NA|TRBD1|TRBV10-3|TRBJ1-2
CAISALTGVRYGYTF
TGTGCCATCAGTGCCCTAACAGGGGTCAGGTATGGCTACACCTTC
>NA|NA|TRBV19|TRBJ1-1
CASSMGGEAFF
TGTGCCAGTAGTATGGGGGGTGAAGCTTTCTTT
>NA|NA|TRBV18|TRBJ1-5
CASSPETDNQPQHF
TGTGCCAGCTCACCTGAGACGGACAATCAGCCCCAGCATTTT
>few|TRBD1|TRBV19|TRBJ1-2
CASSRTGKYGYTF
TGTGCCAGTAGTCGGACAGGAAAGTATGGCTACACCTTC
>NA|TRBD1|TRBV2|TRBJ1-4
CASSLTGGEEKLFF
TGTGCCAGCAGTCTGACAGGGGGAGAGGAAAAACTGTTTTTT
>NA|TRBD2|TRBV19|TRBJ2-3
CASSVGLAGIADTQYF
TGTGCCAGTAGTGTCGGACTAGCGGGAATCGCAGATACGCAGTATTTT
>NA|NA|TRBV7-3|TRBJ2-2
CASSLGRDTGELFF
TGTGCCAGCAGCTTAGGCAGGGACACCGGGGAGCTGTTTTTT
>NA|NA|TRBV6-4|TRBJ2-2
CASSVTHDTGELFF
TGTGCCAGCAGTGTAACACACGACACCGGGGAGCTGTTTTTT
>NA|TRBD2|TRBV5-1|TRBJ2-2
CASSFGTSDTGELFF
TGCGCCAGCAGCTTCGGGACTAGCGACACCGGGGAGCTGTTTTTT
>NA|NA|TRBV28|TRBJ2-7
CASGQGGRDVYEQYF
TGTGCCAGCGGGCAGGGGGGGCGCGATGTCTACGAGCAGTACTTC